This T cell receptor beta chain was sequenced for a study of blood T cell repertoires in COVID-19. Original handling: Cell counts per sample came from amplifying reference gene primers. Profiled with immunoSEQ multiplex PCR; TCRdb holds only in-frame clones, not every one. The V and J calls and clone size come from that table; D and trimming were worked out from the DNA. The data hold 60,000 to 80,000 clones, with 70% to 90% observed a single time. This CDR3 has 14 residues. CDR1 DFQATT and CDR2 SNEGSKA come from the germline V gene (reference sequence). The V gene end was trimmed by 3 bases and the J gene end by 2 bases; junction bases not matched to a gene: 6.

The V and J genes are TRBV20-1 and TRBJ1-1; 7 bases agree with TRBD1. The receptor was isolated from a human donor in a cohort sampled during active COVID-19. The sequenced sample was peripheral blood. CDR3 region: CSASKGARNTEAFF. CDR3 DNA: TGCAGTGCTAGTAAGGGGGCTCGAAACACTGAAGCTTTCTTT.